One and the same sample provided the 31 T cell receptor beta chains below, sequenced in a study of T cell repertoires in cytomegalovirus infection. TCRdb reprocessed the reads with MiXCR, giving one entry per CDR3 protein. This table has about 900,000 distinct CDR3 sequences, roughly 31% appearing once. Their antigen targets remain unknown. The sequencing here drew on cultured CD8+ T cells from PBMCs, taken from culture after CMV antigen stimulation. Receptors were obtained from a human donor in good health (CMV status not recorded). Some clones in this sample may be carry-over from other donors' samples.

The V and J genes are TRBV7-4 and TRBJ2-4; tentatively, D is TRBD1 (6 bases). Trimming took 3 bases from V and 15 from J, leaving 18 bases between them. CDR3 length: 13 amino acids. Germline CDR1 and CDR2: SGHVT and SQSDAQ. The CDR3 loop reads CASSFGTYPQGYF. The CDR3 DNA follows: TGTGCCAGCAGCTTCGGGACATACCCCCAGGGGTACTTC. Full variable domain (remainder filled in from reference TRBV7-4 and TRBJ2-4): GAGVSQSPRYKVAKRGRDVALRCDSISGHVTLYWYRQTLGQGSEVLTYSQSDAQRDKSGRPSGRFSAERPERSVSTLKIQRTEQGDSAVYLCASSFGTYPQGYFGAGTRLSVL.

The V call is TRBV24-1, the J call TRBJ1-5; TRBD1 aligns across 7 bases. Germline CDR1 and CDR2: KGHDR and SFDVKD. Germline trimming cut 6 bases from V and 7 bases from J; bases unmatched to any gene: 5. The CDR3 has 13 amino acids. The CDR3 DNA sequence: TGTGCCACCAGTCTCACAGGGGAGCAGCCCCAGCATTTT. Translation: CATSLTGEQPQHF.

This clonotype was counted ten times or more. The chain uses TRBV10-1 and TRBJ2-3, with D possibly TRBD1 on 6 matching bases. The CDR3 has 14 amino acids. Trimming took off 8 bases at V and 2 bases at J, with 14 bases between the two ends. CDR1 is WNHNN and CDR2 is SYGVQD in the germline V gene (reference sequence). The CDR3 DNA reads as TGCGCCAGCTCGAGGGGGATCCTCACAGATACGCAGTATTTT. Translated, it gives CASSRGILTDTQYF.

The genes are TRBV20-1 and TRBJ2-7; a weak D match, TRBD2 (6 bases). The CDR3 spans 15 residues. V was shortened by 6 bases and J by 4 bases, with 22 bases between the two germline ends. The germline V gene has CDR1 DFQATT and CDR2 SNEGSKA (reference sequence). The CDR3 loop is CSAAPLEEGWYEQYV. As DNA, the CDR3 is TGCAGTGCCGCTCCACTAGAGGAGGGTTGGTACGAGCAGTACGTC.

This clonotype occurred a few times. This chain joins TRBV6-5 and TRBJ2-3, with 9 positions matching TRBD1. V shed 0 bases, J shed 4 bases, and the junction held 5 bases outside the gene matches. The CDR3 has 16 residues. CDR1 is MNHEY, CDR2 SVGAGI, per germline. The CDR3 loop reads CASSYSKDRGADTQYF. The CDR3 DNA follows: TGTGCCAGCAGTTACTCCAAGGACAGGGGAGCAGATACGCAGTATTTT.

This clonotype was seen a few times. This rearrangement joins TRBV7-9 to TRBJ2-3; TRBD1 aligns across 7 bases. V lost 1 base to trimming and J lost 6 bases; unmatched junction nucleotides: 7. The CDR3 consists of 15 residues. From germline, CDR1 is SEHNR and CDR2 FQNEAQ (reference sequence). The DNA for the CDR3 is TGTGCCAGCAGCTTAGGGCCCCTACAGGGGGATACGCAGTATTTT. Translation: CASSLGPLQGDTQYF.

This clonotype has only a few counts. The chain is built from TRBV6-1 and TRBJ2-7; tentative D call: TRBD1 (5 bases). V was pared by 1 base and J by 4 bases, with 11 bases between. The CDR3 contains 14 residues. Germline V gene sequence: CDR1 MNHNS, CDR2 SASEGT. This CDR3 reads CASSEGAGPYEQYF. CDR3 sequence (DNA): TGTGCCAGCAGTGAAGGCGCAGGGCCATACGAGCAGTACTTC.

The chain carries TRBV4-1 and TRBJ2-2; 7 positions agree with TRBD1. The CDR3 is 16 amino acids. The germline V gene has CDR1 MGHRA and CDR2 YSYEKL. The V and J ends lost 2 bases and 1 base, in that order; junction bases with no gene match: 4. Here the CDR3 DNA reads TGCGCCAGCAGCCAAAAGGGGGCAGTGAACACCGGGGAGCTGTTTTTT. It specifies CASSQKGAVNTGELFF.

A single count supports this clonotype. The genes are TRBV24-1 and TRBJ2-5; TRBD1 matches 8 bases. The germline V gene encodes CDR1 KGHDR and CDR2 SFDVKD. J was trimmed by 1 base and V by 4 bases; bases with no gene match: 4. The CDR3 loop spans 15 amino acids. This CDR3 is CATSDRGQAQETQYF. In nucleotides, the CDR3 is TGTGCCACCAGTGACCGGGGACAGGCCCAAGAGACCCAGTACTTC.

Turning to this clonotype: A single base separates this from a much larger clone, so it may be a read error. The V and J genes are TRBV6-1 and TRBJ1-2; D ambiguous. The germline CDR1 and CDR2 sequences are MNHNS and SASEGT. The CDR3 has 15 residues. V was clipped by 0 bases and J by 6 bases, with 14 bases between them. In nucleotides, the CDR3 is TGTGCCAGCAGTGAAGCGCGCCCGGACTTGGATGGCTACACCTTC. Its translation: CASSEARPDLDGYTF.

J is TRBJ2-1 and V is TRBV27; no definite D call. Deletions cut 2 bases from V and 6 bases from J, with 8 bases between. Germline CDR1 is MNHEY and CDR2 is SMNVEV (reference sequence). There are 13 residues in the CDR3. The CDR3 bases are TGTGCCAGCAGTTTACAGCTAAGCAATGAGCAGTTCTTC. This gives the protein CASSLQLSNEQFF.

The chain carries TRBV7-3 and TRBJ1-4; 10 positions match TRBD1. The germline V gene has CDR1 SGHTA and CDR2 FQGTGA. V lost 5 bases, J lost 7 bases, and 7 bases stayed unmatched. The CDR3 has 15 amino acids. The CDR3 is CASSRTGGLSEKLFF. As DNA, the CDR3 is TGTGCCAGCAGCCGGACAGGGGGTCTGTCTGAAAAACTGTTTTTT.

Notes on this clonotype: This may arise from a read error, as a much more abundant clone is one base away. The chain employs TRBV7-2 and TRBJ2-7, with D uncertain. This CDR3 contains 14 residues. Germline V gene data show CDR1 as SGHTA and CDR2 as FQGNSA. CDR3 coding DNA: TGTGTCAGCAGCTTAGACTCACACTCCTACGAGCAGTACTTC. Its protein is CVSSLDSHSYEQYF.

Worth noting for this clonotype: A junction end diverges from the germline sequence, so it may reflect a read error. V usage is TRBV6-6 and J usage is TRBJ1-1; no reliable D call. CDR3 length: 13 amino acids. Germline lookup yields CDR1 MNHNY and CDR2 SVGAGI (reference sequence). DNA of the CDR3: TGTGCCAGCCTACCCCATGTAAACACTGAAGCTATCTTT. Translated, it gives CASLPHVNTEAIF.

This clonotype was detected only once. V usage is TRBV11-3 and J usage is TRBJ1-1, with D possibly matching TRBD1 (6 bases). V gave up 5 bases and J gave up 1 base, with 11 bases separating them. Germline CDR1 is SGHNT and CDR2 is YENEEA. The length of the CDR3 is 14 residues. This CDR3 reads CASSPKQGNTEAFF. CDR3 coding DNA: TGTGCCAGCAGCCCCAAACAGGGGAACACTGAAGCTTTCTTT.

To note about this clonotype: One end of the junction varies from germline; a read error may be responsible. The chain recombines TRBV14 with TRBJ2-5; D remains ambiguous. The V gene's germline CDR1 is SGHDN and CDR2 FVKESK. CDR3 length: 13 amino acids. CDR3 region: CASSPMGGFAHFF. The CDR3 DNA reads as TGTGCCAGCAGCCCTATGGGCGGATTTGCCCATTTCTTC.

This clonotype has just one count. The chain combines TRBV6-8 with TRBJ2-6, with D perhaps TRBD2 (5 bases). The CDR3 length is 16 residues. V was shortened by 9 bases and J by 1 base, with 16 bases between the two germline ends. Germline V gene data show CDR1 as MNHGY and CDR2 as SAAAGT. The CDR3 protein is CASRITGESGANVLTF. The CDR3 coding sequence is TGTGCCAGTCGAATAACTGGGGAGTCTGGGGCCAACGTCCTGACTTTC.

The chain recombines TRBV27 with TRBJ1-3; D is ambiguous. V lost 1 base and J lost 8, with 21 bases in between. Germline lookup yields CDR1 MNHEY and CDR2 SMNVEV (reference sequence). This CDR3 is 17 amino acids long. The CDR3, as DNA: TGTGCCAGCAGTTTATATGCTCGGACCGTCCCGTTCGACACCATATATTTT. Its protein product is CASSLYARTVPFDTIYF.

The J gene is TRBJ2-2, the V gene TRBV7-9; the D gene is possibly TRBD2 (5 bases). The CDR3 contains 11 residues. Germline V lookup: CDR1 SEHNR, CDR2 FQNEAQ (reference sequence). Trimming took 8 bases from V and 8 from J, leaving 9 bases between them. This chain's CDR3 is CASGRTGELFF. The CDR3 nucleotides read TGTGCCAGCGGCAGGACTGGGGAGCTGTTTTTT.

This clonotype was counted between two and nine times. The rearrangement links TRBV7-2 to TRBJ1-1; tentative D call: TRBD1 (6 bases). Germline-derived CDR1 and CDR2 are SGHTA and FQGNSA. The CDR3 covers 16 residues. V dropped 3 bases and J dropped 8 bases, with 22 bases sitting between them. CDR3 amino acids: CASSFGGGGVTWEAFF. DNA for the CDR3: TGTGCCAGCAGCTTCGGTGGAGGGGGTGTTACGTGGGAAGCTTTCTTT. The full variable domain, completed using reference TRBV7-2 and TRBJ1-1, is GAGVSQSPSNKVTEKGKDVELRCDPISGHTALYWYRQSLGQGLEFLIYFQGNSAPDKSGLPSDRFSAERTGGSVSTLTIQRTQQEDSAVYLCASSFGGGGVTWEAFFGQGTRLTVV.

This chain links TRBV27 with TRBJ2-5, with a weak D call TRBD2 (5 bases). Trimming took off 1 base at V and 5 bases at J, with 14 bases between the two ends. The CDR3 contains 15 residues. Germline CDR1 reads MNHEY; CDR2 reads SMNVEV (reference sequence). The CDR3 DNA reads as TGTGCCAGCAGTTTATACACGGGAACACACGAGACCCAGTACTTC. Translating gives CASSLYTGTHETQYF.

This clonotype was observed a few times. The V gene is TRBV12-3 or TRBV12-4, the J gene TRBJ2-3; 13 nucleotides match TRBD2. This CDR3 region has 19 residues. Trimming took 6 bases from V and 0 from J; bases not matched to a gene: 12. The CDR3 DNA sequence: TGTGCCAGCAGCCCGGGACTAGCGGGGTTACTATCTAGCACAGATACGCAGTATTTT. This sequence encodes CASSPGLAGLLSSTDTQYF.

This clonotype has only one observation. The genes are TRBV2 and TRBJ2-2; possibly TRBD1 for D (5 bases). The CDR3 has 14 residues. Germline lookup yields CDR1 SNHLY and CDR2 FYNNEI. V lost 7 bases and J lost 1, with 10 bases in between. CDR3 coding DNA: TGTGCCAGCATCCAGACAGAGAACACCGGGGAGCTGTTTTTT. It codes for CASIQTENTGELFF.

The V call is TRBV27, the J call TRBJ2-2; 8 nucleotides line up with TRBD2. The CDR3 contains 18 residues. J was trimmed by 1 base and V by 4 bases; bases with no gene match: 11. Germline V gene data show CDR1 as MNHEY and CDR2 as SMNVEV (reference sequence). The CDR3 spells CASSSIAGGIKNTGELFF. In DNA, the CDR3 is TGTGCCAGCAGTTCTATTGCGGGGGGTATCAAGAACACCGGGGAGCTGTTTTTT.

This clonotype came up a few times. The rearrangement links TRBV6-2 or TRBV6-3 to TRBJ1-1; D uncertain. Trimming pared 2 bases from V and 4 bases from J, leaving 8 bases between. The CDR3 is made up of 13 amino acids. The V gene's germline CDR1 is MNHEY and CDR2 SVGEGT. DNA for the CDR3: TGTGCCAGCAGTTACGTGCCGGGCACTGAAGCTTTCTTT. This sequence encodes CASSYVPGTEAFF.

This clonotype appeared a few times. This rearrangement joins TRBV12-3 or TRBV12-4 to TRBJ2-2, with 9 bases fitting TRBD1. This CDR3 comprises 15 residues. J lost 4 bases, V lost 8 bases, and 8 bases had no gene match. This chain's CDR3 is CASPRGQGGTGELFF. The CDR3 DNA follows: TGTGCCAGCCCTAGGGGACAGGGCGGCACCGGGGAGCTGTTTTTT.

This clonotype turned up a few times. V gene TRBV11-2 combines with J gene TRBJ2-1; TRBD2 aligns across 9 bases. V shed 1 base and J 0 bases; nucleotides not matched to a gene: 13. Per the germline V gene, CDR1 is SGHAT and CDR2 is FQNNGV. The CDR3 runs 20 residues. The CDR3 region is CASSLVSPRLAGFSYNEQFF. The CDR3 coding sequence is TGTGCCAGCAGCTTAGTCTCCCCTCGTCTAGCGGGGTTCTCCTACAATGAGCAGTTCTTC.

The V call is TRBV7-3, the J call TRBJ1-4; 8 nucleotides agree with TRBD1. Germline V lookup: CDR1 SGHTA, CDR2 FQGTGA. J lost 8 bases, V lost 5 bases, and 7 bases had no gene match. This CDR3 has 14 amino acids. The CDR3 sequence is CASSQGQAAEKLFF. DNA for the CDR3: TGTGCCAGCAGCCAGGGACAGGCGGCAGAAAAACTGTTTTTT.

Many counts were recorded for this clonotype. This rearrangement joins TRBV7-8 to TRBJ2-6, with D possibly matching TRBD1 (6 bases). Germline V gives CDR1 SGHVS, CDR2 FQNEAQ. V dropped 6 bases and J dropped 4 bases, with 22 bases sitting between them. The CDR3 has 18 amino acids. The CDR3 spells CASRGPQGSPRGANVLTF. CDR3 DNA sequence: TGTGCCAGCAGAGGTCCACAGGGCAGCCCAAGGGGGGCCAACGTCCTGACTTTC.

V usage is TRBV6-1 and J usage is TRBJ2-5, with D uncertain. The CDR3 covers 15 residues. CDR1 is MNHNS, CDR2 SASEGT, per germline. V lost 2 bases, J lost 5 bases, and 15 bases lay in between. The CDR3 region is CASSEYDRRRETQYF. CDR3 sequence (DNA): TGTGCCAGCAGTGAATACGACCGCCGGCGGGAGACCCAGTACTTC.

V is TRBV29-1 and J is TRBJ1-4; D call uncertain. Germline lookup yields CDR1 SQVTM and CDR2 ANQGSEA. The CDR3 loop spans 12 amino acids. V lost 3 bases and J lost 8, with 10 bases in between. CDR3 loop: CSVEGGREKLFF. CDR3 DNA sequence: TGCAGCGTTGAGGGCGGGCGAGAAAAACTGTTTTTT.